These T cell receptor beta chains were read from a single sample in a study of CD8+ T cells in alopecia areata. Assay used: immunoSEQ multiplex PCR; TCRdb lists only in-frame clones, some missing. The repertoire holds 150,000 to 200,000 clones, 45% to 60% seen once, with 10% in the top ten. Sequencing was performed on CD8+ T cells sorted from blood, taken at approximately week 51, from a patient treated with tofacitinib. These receptors were taken from a human donor with alopecia areata. The CDR3 runs from the conserved cysteine through the conserved F or W. D genes are given only for firm matches. Rows may omit the clone size; those that give it use once, few, many or a size class.

clone size: .; J gene: TRBJ1-1; D gene: .; V gene: TRBV27; CDR3 DNA: TGTGCCAGCAGCCTAGATCGCGGCGGCACTGAAGCTTTCTTT; CDR3 protein: CASSLDRGGTEAFF
clone size: .; J gene: TRBJ1-1; D gene: .; V gene: TRBV6-1; CDR3 DNA: TGTGCCAGCAGTGAGGGGGCGCACACTGAAGCTTTCTTT; CDR3 protein: CASSEGAHTEAFF
clone size: once; J gene: TRBJ2-5; D gene: .; V gene: TRBV6-1; CDR3 DNA: TGTGCCAGCAGACTAGGGGAGTTCGAGACCCAGTACTTC; CDR3 protein: CASRLGEFETQYF
clone size: .; J gene: TRBJ2-7; D gene: TRBD1; V gene: TRBV5-1; CDR3 DNA: TGCGCCAGCCGGGACAGGCCGACCTACGAGCAGTACTTC; CDR3 protein: CASRDRPTYEQYF
clone size: .; J gene: TRBJ1-1; D gene: .; V gene: TRBV30; CDR3 DNA: TGTGCCTGGAAGGGACTTATGCCCGCTGAAGCTTTCTTT; CDR3 protein: CAWKGLMPAEAFF
clone size: once; J gene: TRBJ1-1; D gene: .; V gene: TRBV4-3; CDR3 DNA: TGCGCCAGCAGCCCCCTGTGGACTGAAGCTTTCTTT; CDR3 protein: CASSPLWTEAFF
clone size: few; J gene: TRBJ1-5; D gene: .; V gene: TRBV19; CDR3 DNA: TGTGCCAGTTTTGCGCCCGGGGTCGGCAATCAGCCCCAGCATTTT; CDR3 protein: CASFAPGVGNQPQHF
clone size: .; J gene: TRBJ2-5; D gene: .; V gene: TRBV6-5; CDR3 DNA: TGTGCCAGCATCGCCCCCGGGGAGGCAGAGACCCAGTACTTC; CDR3 protein: CASIAPGEAETQYF
clone size: .; J gene: TRBJ2-2; D gene: TRBD2; V gene: TRBV25-1; CDR3 DNA: TGTGCCAGCCAGGGACTAAGAAACACCGGGGAGCTGTTTTTT; CDR3 protein: CASQGLRNTGELFF
clone size: .; J gene: TRBJ2-7; D gene: .; V gene: TRBV7-8; CDR3 DNA: TGTGCCAGCAGCTTTTTGCAGGGATATCCTTACGAGCAGTACTTC; CDR3 protein: CASSFLQGYPYEQYF
clone size: few; J gene: TRBJ1-2; D gene: .; V gene: TRBV29-1; CDR3 DNA: TGCAGCGGGGACACCAACTATGGCTACACCTTC; CDR3 protein: CSGDTNYGYTF
clone size: .; J gene: TRBJ2-5; D gene: .; V gene: TRBV15; CDR3 DNA: TGTGCCACCAGCAGACCCAACCAAGAGACCCAGTACTTC; CDR3 protein: CATSRPNQETQYF
clone size: once; J gene: TRBJ2-1; D gene: .; V gene: TRBV5-6; CDR3 DNA: TGTGCCAGCCGTCAAGGTGGAAATGAGCAGTTCTTC; CDR3 protein: CASRQGGNEQFF
clone size: few; J gene: TRBJ2-2; D gene: TRBD2; V gene: TRBV11-2; CDR3 DNA: TGTGCCAGCAGCTTACGGGGCTCTCCGGGACTACCTAACACCGGGGAGCTGTTTTTT; CDR3 protein: CASSLRGSPGLPNTGELFF
clone size: .; J gene: TRBJ2-1; D gene: TRBD2; V gene: TRBV30; CDR3 DNA: TGTGCCTGGAGTTCAGCGGGGGGGCGCTACAATGAGCAGTTCTTC; CDR3 protein: CAWSSAGGRYNEQFF
clone size: .; J gene: TRBJ1-1; D gene: TRBD1; V gene: TRBV4-3; CDR3 DNA: TGCGCCAGCAGCCAGTGGACAGGCCTCACCACTGAAGCTTTCTTT; CDR3 protein: CASSQWTGLTTEAFF
clone size: .; J gene: TRBJ2-2; D gene: .; V gene: TRBV27; CDR3 DNA: TGTGCCAGCAGTCTCTTGAAGGTTAACACCGGGGAGCTGTTTTTT; CDR3 protein: CASSLLKVNTGELFF